This T cell receptor beta chain was documented in a study of cytomegalovirus exposure and HLA in healthy donors. Study observations and caveats: HLA alleles were associated with 15,000 to 20,000 TCR beta sequences in a later analysis at 0.05 false discovery rate. Donors were assumed by presence/absence analyses to have roughly uniform sequencing depth.

The study ran its PCR with 60 Vbeta and 13 Jbeta primers. Sequencing used immunoSEQ multiplex PCR; TCRdb keeps in-frame clones, though not all of them. Seen here are some 140,000 clones, around 80% observed once, and the top ten hold 8.8%. The sample holds a few counts of this clone. The antigen is unknown. Germline CDR1 reads MRHNA; CDR2 reads SNTAGT. The CDR3 contains 15 residues. The V end was cut by 6 bases, the J end by 0 bases, with 12 bases between. At collection, donors were nominally healthy, but unrecorded immune exposures were probable. This rearrangement joins TRBV6-4 to TRBJ1-3, with D unclear. The sequenced material came from PBMCs. This TCR was recovered from a woman in her fifties or sixties in good health and CMV-seropositive. Here the CDR3 reads CASSLDGSSGNTIYF. Here the CDR3 DNA reads TGTGCCAGCAGCCTAGATGGTTCCTCTGGAAACACCATATATTTT.